This TCR beta chain was identified in a study of blood T cell repertoires in COVID-19. In the original processing: Counts of nucleated cells, estimated from reference gene primer amplification, were obtained. Profiled with immunoSEQ multiplex PCR; TCRdb holds only in-frame clones, not every one. V, J and clone size reflect that table, while D and trimming were determined from the DNA. The sample lists fewer than 300,000 clones, about four fifths seen once, with approximately 14% in the top ten. Trimming took 4 bases from V and 5 from J, leaving 22 bases between them. The germline CDR1 and CDR2 sequences are MDHEN and SYDVKM. CDR3 size: 17 residues. Seattle participants joined during active infection and were tracked over time.

V is TRBV28 and J is TRBJ2-3; the D gene is possibly TRBD2 (6 bases). The TCR was taken from a person aged 65 to 85 with COVID-19, enrolled during active disease. Sequencing used peripheral blood. The CDR3 region is CASSSLLGREDKDTQYF. CDR3 sequence (DNA): TGTGCCAGCAGTTCCCTCCTGGGCAGGGAGGATAAAGATACGCAGTATTTT.